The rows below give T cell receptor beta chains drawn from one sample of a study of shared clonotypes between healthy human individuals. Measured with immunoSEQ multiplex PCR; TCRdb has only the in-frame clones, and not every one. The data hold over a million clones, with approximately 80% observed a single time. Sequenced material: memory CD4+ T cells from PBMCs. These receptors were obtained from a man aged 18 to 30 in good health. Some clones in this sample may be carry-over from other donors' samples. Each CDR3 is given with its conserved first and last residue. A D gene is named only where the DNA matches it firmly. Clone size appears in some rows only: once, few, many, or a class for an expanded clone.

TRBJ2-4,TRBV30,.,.,CAWSVSARGNIQYF,TGTGCCTGGAGTGTGTCTGCCCGGGGAAACATTCAGTACTTC
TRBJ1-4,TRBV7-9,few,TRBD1,CASSLTGGTNEKLFF,TGTGCCAGCAGCTTGACAGGGGGGACTAATGAAAAACTGTTTTTT
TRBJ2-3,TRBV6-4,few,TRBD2,CASSSHLAGGPMADTQYF,TGTGCCAGCAGCTCACATCTAGCGGGAGGGCCGATGGCAGATACGCAGTATTTT
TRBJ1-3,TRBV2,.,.,CASVPSGGISGNTIYF,TGTGCCAGCGTCCCTTCGGGCGGGATCTCTGGAAACACCATATATTTT
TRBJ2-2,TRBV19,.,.,CASSTLTGELFF,TGTGCCAGTAGTACCCTGACCGGGGAGCTGTTTTTT
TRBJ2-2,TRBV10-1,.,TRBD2,CASRSGRDTGELFF,TGCGCCAGCCGTAGCGGGAGGGACACCGGGGAGCTGTTTTTT
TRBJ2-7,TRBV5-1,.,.,CASSLANAGASYEQYF,TGCGCCAGCAGCTTGGCCAACGCAGGGGCCTCCTACGAGCAGTACTTC
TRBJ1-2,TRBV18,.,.,CASSPQPANYGYTF,TGTGCCAGCTCACCACAGCCGGCTAACTATGGCTACACCTTC
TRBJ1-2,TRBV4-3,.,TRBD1,CASSQEGQGGGYTF,TGCGCCAGCAGCCAAGAAGGACAGGGCGGCGGCTACACCTTC
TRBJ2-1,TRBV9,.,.,CASSATGTYNEQFF,TGTGCCAGCAGCGCCACCGGGACCTACAATGAGCAGTTCTTC
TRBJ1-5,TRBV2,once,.,CASSNWNQPQHF,TGTGCCAGCAGTAACTGGAATCAGCCCCAGCATTTT
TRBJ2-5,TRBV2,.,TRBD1,CASSRQGVGETQYF,TGTGCCAGCAGCAGACAGGGGGTTGGTGAGACCCAGTACTTC
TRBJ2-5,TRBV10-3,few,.,CAISERETQYF,TGTGCCATCAGTGAGAGAGAGACCCAGTACTTC
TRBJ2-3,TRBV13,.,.,CASSPSLGPTDTQYF,TGTGCCAGCAGCCCTTCACTAGGTCCCACAGATACGCAGTATTTT
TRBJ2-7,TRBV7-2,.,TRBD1,CASSTSTGGHSYEQYF,TGTGCCAGCAGCACAAGTACAGGGGGTCACTCCTACGAGCAGTACTTC
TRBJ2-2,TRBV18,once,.,CASSPFRGETGELFF,TGTGCCAGCTCACCATTCAGGGGAGAAACCGGGGAGCTGTTTTTT
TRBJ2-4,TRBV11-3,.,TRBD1,CASSRGGDRSNIQYF,TGTGCCAGCAGCCGAGGGGGCGACAGGTCGAACATTCAGTACTTC
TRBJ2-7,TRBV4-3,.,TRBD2,CASSRARGLAGEPSYEQYF,TGCGCCAGCAGCCGGGCGCGGGGACTAGCGGGAGAACCGTCCTACGAGCAGTACTTC
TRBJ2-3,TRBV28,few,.,CASSLNRADTQYF,TGTGCCAGCAGTTTAAACAGGGCAGATACGCAGTATTTT
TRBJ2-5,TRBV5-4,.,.,CASSLASGETQYF,TGTGCCAGCAGCTTGGCTTCGGGAGAGACCCAGTACTTC
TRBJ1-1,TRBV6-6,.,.,CASSWAGGNTEAFF,TGTGCCAGCAGCTGGGCGGGGGGGAACACTGAAGCTTTCTTT
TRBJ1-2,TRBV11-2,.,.,CASSLGVGHGYTF,TGTGCCAGCAGTCTCGGCGTTGGACATGGCTACACCTTC
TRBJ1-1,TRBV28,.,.,CASRSGQGHAEAFF,TGTGCCAGCAGGTCCGGCCAGGGTCATGCTGAAGCTTTCTTT
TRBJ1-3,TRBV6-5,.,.,CASSRTSGNTIYF,TGTGCCAGCTCAAGGACTTCTGGAAACACCATATATTTT